The 22 T cell receptor beta chains below were found in one sample sequenced in a study of cytomegalovirus exposure and HLA in healthy donors. The study ran its PCR with 60 Vbeta and 13 Jbeta primers. Data came from immunoSEQ multiplex PCR; TCRdb stores just in-frame clones and leaves some out. The data hold fewer than 200,000 clones, with about 80% observed a single time. The specimen sequenced was PBMCs. The receptors shown here come from a woman younger than 45 in good health and CMV-seronegative.

The rearrangement uses TRBV7-3 and TRBJ2-7, with 10 bases lining up with TRBD2. There are 15 residues in the CDR3. Germline V gene sequence: CDR1 SGHTA, CDR2 FQGTGA. Losses at the gene ends were 4 bases for V and 1 base for J; bases not matched to a gene: 4. This CDR3 reads CASSSRTSGSYEQYF. The CDR3 coding sequence is TGTGCCAGCAGCTCTAGGACTAGCGGATCCTACGAGCAGTACTTC.

The CDR3 sequence: CASRTGGNSPLHF. The DNA for the CDR3 is TGTGCCAGCCGGACAGGGGGTAATTCACCCCTCCACTTT. The V and J genes are TRBV28 and TRBJ1-6; TRBD1 aligns across 10 bases. V lost 8 bases, J lost 6 bases, and 1 base stayed unmatched. Germline values: CDR1 MDHEN, CDR2 SYDVKM. The CDR3 runs to 13 residues.

The chain joins TRBV7-2 to TRBJ2-3; TRBD2 matches at 8 bases. With V trimmed by 5 bases and J by 5 bases, 9 bases remained unmatched. Germline V lookup: CDR1 SGHTA, CDR2 FQGNSA. This CDR3 has 15 amino acids. This CDR3 reads CASSPPGLGGDTQYF. CDR3 DNA sequence: TGTGCCAGCAGCCCACCGGGACTAGGGGGAGATACGCAGTATTTT.

The genes are TRBV19 and TRBJ2-2; D possibly corresponds to TRBD1 (6 bases). Per the germline V gene, CDR1 is LNHDA and CDR2 is SQIVND (reference sequence). Trimming removed 5 bases at V and 6 bases at J, with 16 bases between. This CDR3 is 15 amino acids long. CDR3 residues: CASSPRTDHAGELFF. CDR3 coding DNA: TGTGCCAGTAGTCCCCGGACAGATCACGCCGGGGAGCTGTTTTTT.

The chain recombines TRBV16 with TRBJ2-7; 7 bases align to TRBD1. The CDR3 loop spans 14 amino acids. Germline loops: CDR1 KGHSY, CDR2 FQNENV. V was pared by 4 bases and J by 7 bases, with 10 bases of the junction left unmatched. The CDR3 bases are TGTGCCAGCAGCCTCCGGGACAGCGGTCGGGAGCAGTACTTC. Its protein product is CASSLRDSGREQYF.

The V and J genes are TRBV6-1 and TRBJ2-1, with 13 nucleotides matching TRBD2. This CDR3 region has 17 residues. V trimming: 0 bases; J trimming: 7 bases; junction bases outside the gene matches: 6. Germline assignment: CDR1 MNHNS and CDR2 SASEGT. CDR3 sequence reads: CASSEAPLAGGPNEQFF. The CDR3 DNA follows: TGTGCCAGCAGTGAAGCGCCACTAGCGGGGGGGCCGAATGAGCAGTTCTTC.

In the case of this clone: The sample has other DNA sequences that encode this CDR3 too. The chain recombines TRBV7-8 with TRBJ2-5; TRBD1 agrees at 11 bases. The V gene's germline CDR1 is SGHVS and CDR2 FQNEAQ. This CDR3 contains 14 residues. V gave up 4 bases and J gave up 4 bases; unmatched junction bases: 2. The CDR3 protein is CASSSGTGGETQYF. The CDR3 DNA is TGTGCCAGCAGCTCCGGGACAGGGGGAGAGACCCAGTACTTC.

About this clone: Additional DNA sequences in this sample encode the identical CDR3. V usage is TRBV30 and J usage is TRBJ1-2; TRBD1 matches at 9 bases. The ends lost 3 bases at V and 7 bases at J; junction bases unmatched: 3. Germline assignment: CDR1 GTSNPN and CDR2 SVGIG (reference sequence). The CDR3 is 12 amino acids. DNA for the CDR3: TGTGCCTGGAGCGTACAGGGGGCTGGCTACACCTTC. It translates to CAWSVQGAGYTF.

V and J are TRBV7-8 and TRBJ1-5; D might be TRBD1 (5 bases). This CDR3 is 17 amino acids long. Germline CDR1 is SGHVS and CDR2 is FQNEAQ. The V end was cut by 4 bases, the J end by 6 bases, with 22 bases between. DNA of the CDR3: TGTGCCAGCAGCTCTACGGGGGGGTCCCGAGTCTTTCAGCCCCAGCATTTT. The encoded protein is CASSSTGGSRVFQPQHF.

The chain has TRBV2 and TRBJ1-4, with 7 positions matching TRBD1. J was trimmed by 6 bases and V by 3 bases; bases with no gene match: 4. This CDR3 region has 14 residues. Per the germline V gene, CDR1 is SNHLY and CDR2 is FYNNEI. This chain's CDR3 is CASSDTTGDEKLFF. CDR3 coding DNA: TGTGCCAGCAGTGACACCACAGGGGATGAAAAACTGTTTTTT.

This clone was detected only once. The genes are TRBV5-1 and TRBJ2-5; the D gene is possibly TRBD1 (5 bases). This CDR3 spans 15 amino acids. The germline V gene encodes CDR1 SGHRS and CDR2 YFSETQ. V was shortened by 4 bases and J by 1 base, with 14 bases between the two germline ends. The CDR3 region has the DNA TGCGCCAGCAGCCCGAGGACAAGTCTCCAAGAGACCCAGTACTTC. This gives the protein CASSPRTSLQETQYF.

This rearrangement joins TRBV27 to TRBJ1-6; perhaps TRBD1 as D (5 bases). Germline CDR1 is MNHEY and CDR2 is SMNVEV (reference sequence). V was trimmed by 5 bases and J by 4 bases, leaving 12 bases between them. CDR3 length equals 15 residues. The DNA for the CDR3 is TGTGCCAGCAGTCTGACAGAAGGATATAATTCACCCCTCCACTTT. Translation gives CASSLTEGYNSPLHF.

This chain links TRBV4-3 with TRBJ2-2; a weak D match, TRBD1 (6 bases). The CDR3 is 15 amino acids. Germline V gives CDR1 LGHNA, CDR2 YSLEER. Deletions cut 5 bases from V and 0 bases from J, with 10 bases between. The CDR3, as DNA: TGCGCCAGCAGCATGGGGGCCACGAACACCGGGGAGCTGTTTTTT. Its translation is CASSMGATNTGELFF.

The chain couples TRBV6-1 to TRBJ1-1, with 9 bases lining up with TRBD1. This CDR3 comprises 14 residues. Germline V gene sequence: CDR1 MNHNS, CDR2 SASEGT. V was clipped by 4 bases and J by 5 bases; unmatched bases: 5. CDR3 sequence (DNA): TGTGCCAGCAGTGGGGACAGGGCGCGGACTGAAGCTTTCTTT. It is translated as CASSGDRARTEAFF.

The gene calls are TRBV7-2 and TRBJ2-7; 9 bases map to TRBD1. Trimming at V came to 5 bases and at J to 6 bases, leaving 8 bases not matched to a gene. CDR1 SGHTA and CDR2 FQGNSA come from the germline V gene. The CDR3 runs 14 residues. CDR3 sequence (DNA): TGTGCCAGCAGCACGGGACAGGGAGGGGGCGAGCAGTACTTC. It codes for CASSTGQGGGEQYF.

The chain is built from TRBV4-3 and TRBJ1-5; D not certain. The V end was cut by 0 bases, the J end by 2 bases, with 5 bases between. The length of the CDR3 is 14 residues. Germline V lookup: CDR1 LGHNA, CDR2 YSLEER. This chain's CDR3 is CASSQEAGNQPQHF. The CDR3 DNA reads TGCGCCAGCAGCCAAGAGGCAGGCAATCAGCCCCAGCATTTT.

This chain connects TRBV5-8 to TRBJ2-7, with D perhaps matching TRBD2 (5 bases). V was pared by 0 bases and J by 6 bases, with 16 bases between. The length of the CDR3 is 15 residues. Germline assignment: CDR1 SGHTS and CDR2 YDEGEE. The chain's CDR3 is CASSLAGISTSEQYF. CDR3 sequence (DNA): TGTGCCAGCAGCTTGGCCGGGATTTCAACGTCCGAGCAGTACTTC.

The CDR3 protein is CASSFTSGAQETQYF. CDR3 bases: TGCGCCAGCAGCTTTACTAGCGGGGCCCAAGAGACCCAGTACTTC. The genes are TRBV5-1 and TRBJ2-5; TRBD2 aligns across 10 bases. The CDR3 runs to 15 residues. V lost 2 bases, J lost 1 base, and 2 bases stayed unmatched. Germline V gives CDR1 SGHRS, CDR2 YFSETQ. The full variable domain, completed using reference TRBV5-1 and TRBJ2-5, is KAGVTQTPRYLIKTRGQQVTLSCSPISGHRSVSWYQQTPGQGLQFLFEYFSETQRNKGNFPGRFSGRQFSNSRSEMNVSTLELGDSALYLCASSFTSGAQETQYFGPGTRLLVL.

The chain employs TRBV11-3 and TRBJ2-5; TRBD2 might be the D (7 bases). Trimming removed 5 bases at V and 6 bases at J, with 13 bases between. There are 13 residues in the CDR3. Germline V gene lookup returns CDR1 SGHNT and CDR2 YENEEA. CDR3 DNA: TGTGCCAGCAGCCTTCGGGGGGCCAAGACCCAGTACTTC. Amino acids: CASSLRGAKTQYF.

The chain combines TRBV19 with TRBJ2-7, with 7 bases that match TRBD1. Per germline, CDR1 LNHDA and CDR2 SQIVND (reference sequence). The V and J ends lost 6 bases and 0 bases, in that order; junction bases with no gene match: 2. The length of the CDR3 is 13 residues. For the CDR3, the DNA is TGTGCCAGTAGAGGGGGCAACTCCTACGAGCAGTACTTC. Amino acid sequence: CASRGGNSYEQYF. Drawing the rest from reference TRBV19 and TRBJ2-7, the complete variable domain is DGGITQSPKYLFRKEGQNVTLSCEQNLNHDAMYWYRQDPGQGLRLIYYSQIVNDFQKGDIAEGYSVSREKKESFPLTVTSAQKNPTAFYLCASRGGNSYEQYFGPGTRLTVT.

CDR3 residues: CASSIHGRGRGNTEAFF. CDR3 DNA: TGTGCCAGCAGTATACACGGGAGGGGGCGGGGGAACACTGAAGCTTTCTTT. The chain is built from TRBV28 and TRBJ1-1; 7 bases are a match to TRBD1. Per germline, CDR1 MDHEN and CDR2 SYDVKM. The CDR3 contains 17 residues. J was trimmed by 1 base and V by 5 bases; bases with no gene match: 13.

V and J are TRBV19 and TRBJ1-1; D gene ambiguous. Germline loops: CDR1 LNHDA, CDR2 SQIVND (reference sequence). Trimming pared 9 bases from V and 3 bases from J, leaving 11 bases between. CDR3 length: 12 amino acids. In DNA form, the CDR3 reads TGTGCCAGCCGGGTCCGGGACACTGAAGCTTTCTTT. It codes for CASRVRDTEAFF.